This T cell receptor beta chain was captured in a study of shared clonotypes between healthy human individuals. Clones were read by immunoSEQ multiplex PCR, and TCRdb kept only the in-frame ones, dropping some. The repertoire includes over a million clones, 70% to 80% of them detected once, and approximately 1.5% sits in the top ten. Notes on this clone: Its cognate antigen is unknown.

Germline V gives CDR1 MDHEN, CDR2 SYDVKM. The J segment lost 5 bases and the V segment lost 7 bases, leaving 7 bases of the junction unmatched. The CDR3 consists of 14 residues. Study-level results: It was expected that sequencing depth would affect clonotype sharing among donors. It was the non-shared clonotypes that had lower generation probabilities than clonotypes shared by all four donors.

Sequences were obtained from memory CD4+ T cells sorted from blood. Specified subset: CD45RA-negative fraction. The TCR comes from a man aged 18-30 years in good health. The gene calls are TRBV28 and TRBJ2-5, with 10 bases aligning to TRBD1. The DNA for the CDR3 is TGTGCCAGCATCGGACAGGGGGGGACCGAGACCCAGTACTTC. Residues: CASIGQGGTETQYF.